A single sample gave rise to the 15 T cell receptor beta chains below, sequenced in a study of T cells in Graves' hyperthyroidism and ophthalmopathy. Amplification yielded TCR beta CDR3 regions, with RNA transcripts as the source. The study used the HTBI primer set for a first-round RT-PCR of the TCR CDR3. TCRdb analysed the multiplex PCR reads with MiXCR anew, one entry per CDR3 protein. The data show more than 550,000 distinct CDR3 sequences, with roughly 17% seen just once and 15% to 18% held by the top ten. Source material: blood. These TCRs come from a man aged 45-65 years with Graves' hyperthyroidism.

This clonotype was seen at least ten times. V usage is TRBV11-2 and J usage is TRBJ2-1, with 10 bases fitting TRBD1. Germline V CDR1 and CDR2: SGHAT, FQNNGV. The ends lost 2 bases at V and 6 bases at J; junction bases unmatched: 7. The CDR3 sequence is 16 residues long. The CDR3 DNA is TGTGCCAGCAGCTTATTCCGGGACAGGGGTGGCAATGAGCAGTTCTTC. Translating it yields CASSLFRDRGGNEQFF.

The CDR3 sequence: CAWSLQGNQPQHF. The DNA for the CDR3 is TGTGCCTGGAGTCTCCAGGGGAATCAGCCCCAGCATTTT. The rearrangement links TRBV30 to TRBJ1-5; D is possibly TRBD1 (6 bases). The CDR3 runs to 13 residues. V gave up 2 bases and J gave up 4 bases, with 9 bases separating them. CDR1 is GTSNPN, CDR2 SVGIG, per germline (reference sequence).

CDR3 sequence reads: CASSMTSLKLGANVLTF. Here the CDR3 DNA reads TGTGCCAGTAGTATGACTAGTCTTAAACTTGGGGCCAACGTCCTGACTTTC. The V call is TRBV19, the J call TRBJ2-6; TRBD2 might be the D (6 bases). The germline CDR1 and CDR2 sequences are LNHDA and SQIVND (reference sequence). The CDR3 extends over 17 amino acids. Trimming removed 3 bases at V and 3 bases at J, with 15 bases between.

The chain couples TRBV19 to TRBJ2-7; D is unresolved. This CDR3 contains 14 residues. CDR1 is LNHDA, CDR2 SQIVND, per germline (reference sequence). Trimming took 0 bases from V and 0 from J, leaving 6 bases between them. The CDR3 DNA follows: TGTGCCAGTAGTATAGAATGGAGCTCCTACGAGCAGTACTTC. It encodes CASSIEWSSYEQYF.

Here the CDR3 reads CSVNQGAYGQPQHF. CDR3 coding DNA: TGCAGTGTGAACCAGGGGGCATACGGTCAGCCCCAGCATTTT. V gene TRBV20-1 combines with J gene TRBJ1-5; 8 positions match TRBD1. Germline CDR1 reads DFQATT; CDR2 reads SNEGSKA (reference sequence). CDR3 size: 14 residues. The V segment lost 7 bases and the J segment 6 bases; nucleotides outside the gene matches: 11.

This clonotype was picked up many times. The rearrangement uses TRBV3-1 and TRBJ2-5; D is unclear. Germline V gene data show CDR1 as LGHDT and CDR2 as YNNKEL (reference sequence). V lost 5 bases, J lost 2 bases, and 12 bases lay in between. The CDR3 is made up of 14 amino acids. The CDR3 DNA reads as TGTGCCAGCAGCGGCCGGACGGTACAAGAGACCCAGTACTTC. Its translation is CASSGRTVQETQYF.

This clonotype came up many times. As DNA, the CDR3 is TGTGCCAGCAGTTTATACGGGACAGGGGACGTAGGCTATGGCTACACCTTC. Translation gives CASSLYGTGDVGYGYTF. The chain employs TRBV27 and TRBJ1-2, with 10 bases identical to TRBD1. The CDR3 loop spans 17 amino acids. J gave up 4 bases and V 1 base, and 9 bases lay outside the gene matches. Germline CDR1 and CDR2: MNHEY and SMNVEV (reference sequence).

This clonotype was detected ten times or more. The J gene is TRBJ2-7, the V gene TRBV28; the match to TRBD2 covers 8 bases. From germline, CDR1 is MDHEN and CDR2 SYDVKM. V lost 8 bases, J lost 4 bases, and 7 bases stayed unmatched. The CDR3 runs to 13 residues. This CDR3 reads CASVIPGGYEQYF. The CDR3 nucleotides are TGTGCCAGCGTCATCCCGGGGGGGTACGAGCAGTACTTC. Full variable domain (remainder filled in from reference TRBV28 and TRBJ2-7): DVKVTQSSRYLVKRTGEKVFLECVQDMDHENMFWYRQDPGLGLRLIYFSYDVKMKEKGDIPEGYSVSREKKERFSLILESASTNQTSMYLCASVIPGGYEQYFGPGTRLTVT.

The CDR3 protein is CASRGQGVRNQPQHF. The CDR3 DNA sequence: TGTGCCAGCAGGGGACAGGGGGTTAGAAATCAGCCCCAGCATTTT. The chain has TRBV2 and TRBJ1-5; 11 bases are a match to TRBD1. V lost 6 bases to trimming and J lost 4 bases; unmatched junction nucleotides: 5. CDR3 length: 15 amino acids. The germline CDR1 and CDR2 sequences are SNHLY and FYNNEI.

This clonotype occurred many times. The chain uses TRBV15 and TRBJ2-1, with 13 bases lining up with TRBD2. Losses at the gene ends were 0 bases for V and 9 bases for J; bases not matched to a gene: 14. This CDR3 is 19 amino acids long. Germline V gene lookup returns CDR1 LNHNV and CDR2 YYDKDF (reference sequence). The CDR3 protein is CATSRDRGTSGTLEGEQFF. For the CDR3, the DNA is TGTGCCACCAGCAGAGATCGAGGGACTAGCGGGACGTTGGAGGGTGAGCAGTTCTTC.

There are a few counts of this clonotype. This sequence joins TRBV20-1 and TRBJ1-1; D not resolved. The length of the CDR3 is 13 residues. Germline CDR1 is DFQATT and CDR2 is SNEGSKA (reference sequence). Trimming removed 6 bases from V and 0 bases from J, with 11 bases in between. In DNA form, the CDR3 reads TGCAGTGCGGCCCACGCCATGAACACTGAAGCTTTCTTT. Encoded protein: CSAAHAMNTEAFF.

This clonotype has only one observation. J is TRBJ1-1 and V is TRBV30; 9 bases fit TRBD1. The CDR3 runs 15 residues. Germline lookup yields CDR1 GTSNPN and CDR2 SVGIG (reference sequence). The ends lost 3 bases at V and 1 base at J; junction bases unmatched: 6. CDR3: CAWSELGQGNTEAFF. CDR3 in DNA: TGTGCCTGGAGCGAGCTGGGACAGGGGAACACTGAAGCTTTCTTT.

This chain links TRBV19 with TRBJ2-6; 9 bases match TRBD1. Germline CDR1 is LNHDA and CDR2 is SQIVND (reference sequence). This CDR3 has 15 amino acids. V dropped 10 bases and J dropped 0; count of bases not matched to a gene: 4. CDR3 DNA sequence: TGTGCCACACAGGGGGCCCACTCTGGGGCCAACGTCCTGACTTTC. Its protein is CATQGAHSGANVLTF. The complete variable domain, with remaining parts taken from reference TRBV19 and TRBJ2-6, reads DGGITQSPKYLFRKEGQNVTLSCEQNLNHDAMYWYRQDPGQGLRLIYYSQIVNDFQKGDIAEGYSVSREKKESFPLTVTSAQKNPTAFYLCATQGAHSGANVLTFGAGSRLTVL.

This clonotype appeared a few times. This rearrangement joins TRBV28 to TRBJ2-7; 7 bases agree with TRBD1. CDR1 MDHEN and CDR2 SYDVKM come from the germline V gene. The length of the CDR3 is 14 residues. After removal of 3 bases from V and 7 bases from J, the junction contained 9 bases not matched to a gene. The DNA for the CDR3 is TGTGCCAGCAGTTTGGGGACAGTCCACGGGGAGCAGTACTTC. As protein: CASSLGTVHGEQYF. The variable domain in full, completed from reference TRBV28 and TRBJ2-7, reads DVKVTQSSRYLVKRTGEKVFLECVQDMDHENMFWYRQDPGLGLRLIYFSYDVKMKEKGDIPEGYSVSREKKERFSLILESASTNQTSMYLCASSLGTVHGEQYFGPGTRLTVT.

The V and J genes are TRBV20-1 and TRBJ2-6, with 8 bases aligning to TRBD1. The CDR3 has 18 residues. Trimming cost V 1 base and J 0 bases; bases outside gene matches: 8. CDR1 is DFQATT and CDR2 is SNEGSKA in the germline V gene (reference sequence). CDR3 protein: CSARVGRDRSSGANVLTF. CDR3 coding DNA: TGCAGTGCTAGAGTAGGTCGGGACAGGAGCTCTGGGGCCAACGTCCTGACTTTC.